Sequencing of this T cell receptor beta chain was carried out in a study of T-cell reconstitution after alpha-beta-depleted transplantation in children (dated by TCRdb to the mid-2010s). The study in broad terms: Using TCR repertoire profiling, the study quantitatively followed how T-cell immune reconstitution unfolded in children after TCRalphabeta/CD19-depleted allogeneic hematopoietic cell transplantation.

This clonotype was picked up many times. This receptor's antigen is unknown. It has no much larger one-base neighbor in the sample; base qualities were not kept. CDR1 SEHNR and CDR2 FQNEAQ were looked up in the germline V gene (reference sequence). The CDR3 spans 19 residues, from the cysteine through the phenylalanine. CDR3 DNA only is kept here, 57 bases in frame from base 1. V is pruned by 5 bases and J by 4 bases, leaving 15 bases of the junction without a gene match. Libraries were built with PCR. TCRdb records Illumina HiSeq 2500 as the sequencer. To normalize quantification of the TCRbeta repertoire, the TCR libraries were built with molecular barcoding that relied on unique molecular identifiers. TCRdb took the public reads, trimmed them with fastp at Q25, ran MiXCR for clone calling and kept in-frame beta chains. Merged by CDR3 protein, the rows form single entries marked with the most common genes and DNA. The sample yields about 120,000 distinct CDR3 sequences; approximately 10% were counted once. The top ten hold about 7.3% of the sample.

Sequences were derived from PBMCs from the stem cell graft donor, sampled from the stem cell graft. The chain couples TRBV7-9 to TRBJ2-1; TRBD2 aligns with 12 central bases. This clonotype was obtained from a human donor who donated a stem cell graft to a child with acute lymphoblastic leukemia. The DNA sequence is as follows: TGTGCCAGCAGCCTACACGGGACTAGCGGGCGACGGGTATACAATGAGCAGTTCTTC. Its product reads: CASSLHGTSGRRVYNEQFF.